A selection of T cell receptor beta chains follows, all from one sample in a study of blood T cell repertoires in COVID-19. The data were produced by immunoSEQ multiplex PCR, yet TCRdb's version contains in-frame clones alone and is incomplete. The repertoire includes 95,000 to 150,000 clones, 70% to 90% of them detected once, and 1.2% sits in the top ten. Input material: peripheral blood. These TCRs come from an elderly woman with acute or convalescent COVID-19. The CDR3 runs from the conserved cysteine through the conserved F or W. The D gene is left open where the match is weak. Size tells how often a clone was seen (once, few, many) or the class of an expanded clone, and some rows leave it out.

clone size	D gene	CDR3 length	J gene	V gene	CDR3 protein	CDR3 DNA
-	-	14	TRBJ2-7	TRBV13	CASSLTGLNYEQYF	TGTGCCAGCAGCTTAACGGGGTTGAACTACGAGCAGTACTTC
-	-	13	TRBJ1-4	TRBV29-1	CSVTALLNEKLFF	TGCAGCGTGACAGCCTTACTTAATGAAAAACTGTTTTTT
-	-	13	TRBJ2-3	TRBV6-5	CASRRPSTDTQYF	TGTGCCAGCAGGAGGCCTAGCACAGATACGCAGTATTTT
once	-	17	TRBJ2-3	TRBV7-2	CASSSGFKIGVTDTQYF	TGTGCCAGCAGCTCCGGGTTTAAAATAGGGGTAACAGATACGCAGTATTTT
-	TRBD2	14	TRBJ2-1	TRBV2	CASSSNLAGGEQFF	TGTGCCAGCAGTTCCAATTTAGCGGGGGGCGAGCAGTTCTTC
-	-	11	TRBJ2-6	TRBV6-1	CASSEVRVLTF	TGTGCCAGCAGTGAAGTGCGCGTCCTGACTTTC
-	TRBD2	15	TRBJ2-1	TRBV28	CASSSSGGTYNEQFF	TGTGCCAGCAGTTCCAGCGGGGGGACCTACAATGAGCAGTTCTTC
once	-	16	TRBJ1-5	TRBV27	CASSLGGSWGGQPQHF	TGTGCCAGCAGTTTAGGGGGGAGTTGGGGGGGACAGCCCCAGCATTTT
-	TRBD1	15	TRBJ1-2	TRBV25-1	CASSGGTALPYGYTF	TGTGCCAGCAGTGGAGGGACAGCACTGCCCTATGGCTACACCTTC
few	TRBD1	14	TRBJ2-7	TRBV4-1	CASSLGRDSYEQYF	TGCGCCAGCAGCTTAGGCAGGGACAGCTACGAGCAGTACTTC
-	TRBD1	12	TRBJ2-7	TRBV28	CASSTGVDEQYF	TGTGCCAGCAGTACAGGGGTGGACGAGCAGTACTTC
-	TRBD2	14	TRBJ2-1	TRBV11-3	CASSGGSGPNEQFF	TGTGCCAGCTCGGGGGGTAGCGGGCCAAATGAGCAGTTCTTC
-	TRBD1	17	TRBJ2-1	TRBV29-1	CSVEDSRDRGSYNEQFF	TGCAGCGTTGAAGATAGTAGGGACAGGGGCTCCTACAATGAGCAGTTCTTC
-	TRBD1	18	TRBJ1-2	TRBV5-1	CASRNRISGQGGSYGYTF	TGCGCCAGCCGGAACCGTATTTCGGGACAGGGGGGATCCTATGGCTACACCTTC
-	-	15	TRBJ2-7	TRBV7-2	CASSLDRGAPYEQYF	TGTGCCAGCAGCTTAGATCGGGGGGCGCCCTACGAGCAGTACTTC
-	TRBD1	15	TRBJ2-2	TRBV5-1	CASTPGQGNTGELFF	TGCGCCAGCACCCCGGGACAGGGAAACACCGGGGAGCTGTTTTTT
-	-	13	TRBJ2-3	TRBV4-3	CASSQEYTDTQYF	TGCGCCAGCAGCCAAGAGTACACAGATACGCAGTATTTT
-	-	14	TRBJ2-7	TRBV11-2	CASSLRPGSYEQYF	TGTGCCAGCAGCTTACGACCAGGATCCTACGAGCAGTACTTC
once	TRBD2	17	TRBJ2-3	TRBV7-3	CASSLRFLAVYTDTQYF	TGTGCCAGCAGCTTAAGGTTTCTAGCGGTATACACAGATACGCAGTATTTT
-	TRBD1	15	TRBJ2-5	TRBV18	CASSPGTGGRETQYF	TGTGCCAGCTCACCGGGGACAGGGGGCCGAGAGACCCAGTACTTC
-	TRBD1	15	TRBJ1-6	TRBV6-5	CASSRDRARFSPLHF	TGTGCCAGCAGTAGAGACAGGGCGAGATTTTCACCCCTCCACTTT
-	-	12	TRBJ2-7	TRBV2	CASNQGLFEQYF	TGTGCCAGCAACCAGGGCTTGTTCGAGCAGTACTTC
-	TRBD2	16	TRBJ2-3	TRBV28	CASSLGLAADTDTQYF	TGTGCCAGCAGTTTGGGACTAGCGGCTGACACAGATACGCAGTATTTT
-	-	15	TRBJ2-2	TRBV7-3	CASSLSNVGTGELFF	TGTGCCAGCAGCTTGTCTAACGTCGGCACCGGGGAGCTGTTTTTT
-	-	15	TRBJ2-1	TRBV3-1/TRBV3-2	CASSQERLTYNEQFF	TGTGCCAGCAGCCAAGAGAGGTTAACCTACAATGAGCAGTTCTTC
-	-	14	TRBJ2-5	TRBV2	CASSEGAGQETQYF	TGTGCCAGCAGTGAAGGGGCAGGGCAAGAGACCCAGTACTTC
-	TRBD1	12	TRBJ1-2	TRBV6-5	CATRDRWYGYTF	TGTGCCACCCGGGACAGATGGTATGGCTACACCTTC
-	-	15	TRBJ2-5	TRBV27	CASSLRAAGEETQYF	TGTGCCAGCAGTTTACGGGCGGCAGGGGAAGAGACCCAGTACTTC
-	TRBD1	19	TRBJ1-3	TRBV19	CASSPSPGDRENSGNTIYF	TGTGCCAGTAGTCCCTCCCCAGGGGACAGGGAAAACTCTGGAAACACCATATATTTT
-	-	15	TRBJ1-6	TRBV9	CASSPGTTYNSPLHF	TGTGCCAGCAGCCCCGGCACTACCTATAATTCACCCCTCCACTTT
-	-	15	TRBJ2-2	TRBV15	CATSRDVHNTGELFF	TGTGCCACCAGCAGAGATGTACACAACACCGGGGAGCTGTTTTTT
-	TRBD1	14	TRBJ1-1	TRBV7-9	CASSLATGGAEAFF	TGTGCCAGCAGCTTAGCGACAGGGGGTGCTGAAGCTTTCTTT
-	-	14	TRBJ1-5	TRBV19	CASSIEGVNQPQHF	TGTGCCAGTAGTATTGAGGGAGTCAATCAGCCCCAGCATTTT
-	TRBD1	12	TRBJ1-4	TRBV29-1	CSVGGQSEKLFF	TGCAGCGTTGGGGGACAGTCAGAAAAACTGTTTTTT
-	-	16	TRBJ1-3	TRBV11-1	CASSRIGLSSGNTIYF	TGTGCCAGCAGCCGAATCGGACTCAGCTCTGGAAACACCATATATTTT
-	-	14	TRBJ1-4	TRBV4-2	CASSLPGFNEKLFF	TGTGCCAGCAGTCTACCGGGATTTAATGAAAAACTGTTTTTT
-	TRBD2	17	TRBJ2-7	TRBV3-1/TRBV3-2	CASSHSPGLAGAYEQYF	TGTGCCAGCAGCCATTCTCCGGGACTAGCGGGGGCCTACGAGCAGTACTTC